These 22 T cell receptor beta chains came from one sample sequenced in a study of T-cell reconstitution after alpha-beta-depleted transplantation in children. For TCRbeta, the library was prepared with unique molecular identifiers. TCRdb fed the PCR reads into MiXCR, producing one record per CDR3 protein. Counted here are around 300,000 distinct CDR3 sequences, over 9.5% occurring once; the ten biggest clones make up less than 8%. The sample was PBMCs, taken before TCRalphabeta/CD19-depleted stem cell transplant. All receptors derive from a boy younger than two with acute myeloid leukemia, due to receive a stem cell transplant.

Ten or more counts support this clonotype. The chain recombines TRBV10-3 with TRBJ2-3; D is ambiguous. Trimming left V 2 bases short and J 4 bases short, with 4 bases between. This CDR3 has 12 amino acids. Germline CDR1 reads ENHRY; CDR2 reads SYGVKD. The CDR3 spells CAISEAPDTQYF. The CDR3, as DNA: TGTGCCATCAGTGAGGCCCCAGATACGCAGTATTTT.

This clonotype appeared many times. The chain joins TRBV7-9 to TRBJ1-4; no definite D call. Germline lookup yields CDR1 SEHNR and CDR2 FQNEAQ (reference sequence). Trimming took 6 bases from V and 8 from J, leaving 7 bases between them. There are 11 residues in the CDR3. CDR3 bases: TGTGCCAGCAGTCAACTAGAAAAACTGTTTTTT. It yields the protein CASSQLEKLFF.

This clonotype was found many times. V is TRBV10-3 and J is TRBJ1-2, with TRBD1 matching 7 bases. V lost 4 bases to trimming and J lost 0 bases; unmatched junction nucleotides: 11. Germline V lookup: CDR1 ENHRY, CDR2 SYGVKD. The CDR3 runs to 17 residues. In DNA, the CDR3 is TGTGCCATCAGTGCGGAACGAGGGGGCCGGCCTAACTATGGCTACACCTTC. As protein: CAISAERGGRPNYGYTF.

This clonotype was counted at least ten times. The chain combines TRBV3-1 with TRBJ2-1; no clear D gene. The CDR3 is made up of 12 amino acids. Germline values: CDR1 LGHDT, CDR2 YNNKEL (reference sequence). The ends were cut back, 0 bases at V and 9 bases at J, with 6 bases in the middle. The CDR3 region is CASSQEVTEQFF. CDR3 DNA sequence: TGTGCCAGCAGCCAAGAAGTTACTGAGCAGTTCTTC.

The chain carries TRBV5-4 and TRBJ2-1, with TRBD1 as a possible D gene (5 bases). The CDR3 spans 15 residues. Trimming removed 3 bases at V and 5 bases at J, with 15 bases between. From germline, CDR1 is SGHNT and CDR2 YYREEE (reference sequence). The CDR3 nucleotides are TGTGCCAGCAGCTCCTCAGGGATGAGAAACAATGAGCAGTTCTTC. Translating gives CASSSSGMRNNEQFF.

This clonotype occurred many times. J is TRBJ2-1 and V is TRBV12-3 or TRBV12-4; 7 bases map to TRBD1. The CDR3 spans 16 residues. V was pared by 5 bases and J by 3 bases, with 10 bases of the junction left unmatched. The chain's CDR3 is CASSPSHSGGYNEQFF. CDR3 nucleotide sequence: TGTGCCAGCAGTCCCTCTCACTCAGGGGGCTACAATGAGCAGTTCTTC.

Points on this clonotype: The CDR3 does not end in the conserved phenylalanine or tryptophan, so this is likely a read error. CDR3 DNA: TGCGCCAGCAGCTTGGCCGGGACAGCGAACACCGGGGAGCTGTTTATT. Amino acid sequence: CASSLAGTANTGELFI. V gene TRBV5-1 combines with J gene TRBJ2-2, with TRBD1 matching over 7 bases. This CDR3 contains 16 residues. V lost 0 bases, J lost 0 bases, and 2 bases stayed unmatched. Germline V CDR1 and CDR2: SGHRS, YFSETQ.

This clonotype was counted at least ten times. The chain combines TRBV12-3 or TRBV12-4 with TRBJ2-5; D gene ambiguous. The V gene lost 3 bases and the J gene lost 1 base, with 9 bases spanning the gap. CDR3 size: 14 residues. CDR3 protein: CASSFQRFQETQYF. The CDR3 DNA sequence: TGTGCCAGCAGTTTTCAGAGATTCCAAGAGACCCAGTACTTC.

This clonotype was counted only a few times. The J gene is TRBJ2-3, the V gene TRBV24-1; no definite D call. This CDR3 spans 13 amino acids. V was cut by 9 bases and J by 3 bases, with 12 bases left in between. The V gene's germline CDR1 is KGHDR and CDR2 SFDVKD. The CDR3 sequence: CATPRVGTDTQYF. The CDR3 DNA reads as TGTGCCACCCCTAGAGTAGGGACAGATACGCAGTATTTT.

This clonotype was seen many times. CDR3 amino acids: CASSFSSLVTPSTDTQYF. The CDR3 region has the DNA TGTGCCAGCAGTTTTTCCAGTCTAGTGACCCCTAGCACAGATACGCAGTATTTT. This rearrangement joins TRBV28 to TRBJ2-3; no clear D gene. Germline V gene lookup returns CDR1 MDHEN and CDR2 SYDVKM. V was clipped by 3 bases and J by 0 bases, with 19 bases between them. CDR3 size: 18 residues.

This clonotype was counted at least ten times. The chain employs TRBV4-3 and TRBJ2-2, with a weak D call TRBD1 (6 bases). The V end was cut by 5 bases, the J end by 5 bases, with 9 bases between. Looked up from germline, CDR1 is LGHNA and CDR2 is YSLEER. The CDR3 is made up of 13 amino acids. The CDR3 region is CASSKTGTGELFF. For the CDR3, the DNA is TGCGCCAGCAGCAAAACAGGGACCGGGGAGCTGTTTTTT.

The chain couples TRBV5-4 to TRBJ2-2; TRBD2 matches at 7 bases. The ends lost 3 bases at V and 5 bases at J; junction bases unmatched: 4. The germline gives CDR1 SGHNT, CDR2 YYREEE (reference sequence). This CDR3 has 14 amino acids. The DNA of the CDR3 is TGTGCCAGCAGCTCGGGACTATTTACCGGGGAGCTGTTTTTT. Protein product: CASSSGLFTGELFF.

The CDR3 loop is CASSAETSRETQYF. CDR3 bases: TGTGCCAGCAGCGCCGAGACTAGCAGAGAGACCCAGTACTTC. The V and J genes are TRBV9 and TRBJ2-5; the match to TRBD2 covers 7 bases. CDR1 and CDR2 from the germline V gene are SGDLS and YYNGEE. V gave up 3 bases and J gave up 4 bases; unmatched junction bases: 6. This CDR3 spans 14 amino acids. Drawing the rest from reference TRBV9 and TRBJ2-5, the complete variable domain is DSGVTQTPKHLITATGQRVTLRCSPRSGDLSVYWYQQSLDQGLQFLIQYYNGEERAKGNILERFSAQQFPDLHSELNLSSLELGDSALYFCASSAETSRETQYFGPGTRLLVL.

There are many counts of this clonotype. This chain connects TRBV29-1 to TRBJ2-3, with D perhaps TRBD1 (6 bases). CDR1 and CDR2 from the germline V gene are SQVTM and ANQGSEA. This CDR3 region has 13 residues. The V and J ends lost 6 bases and 3 bases respectively, with 13 bases between them. The CDR3 reads CSVGTRRTDTQYF. DNA for the CDR3: TGCAGCGTAGGGACACGGAGGACAGATACGCAGTATTTT.

This rearrangement joins TRBV5-1 to TRBJ2-3; TRBD1 or TRBD2 may be the D gene (6 bases each). Germline lookup yields CDR1 SGHRS and CDR2 YFSETQ. V was cut by 5 bases and J by 2 bases, with 12 bases left in between. The CDR3 spans 14 residues. CDR3 region: CASRAGTLTDTQYF. The CDR3 DNA reads as TGCGCCAGCAGGGCGGGGACACTCACAGATACGCAGTATTTT.

This clonotype was seen repeatedly, ten times or more. One junction end does not reproduce the germline sequence, and a read error may be involved. The V call is TRBV4-3, the J call TRBJ2-1; D is unclear. This CDR3 spans 15 amino acids. Germline loops: CDR1 LGHNA, CDR2 YSLEER. The CDR3 is CASTQDLVGYNEQFF. CDR3 sequence (DNA): TGCGCCAGCACCCAAGATCTCGTAGGGTATAATGAGCAGTTCTTC.

The sample holds many counts of this clonotype. The chain links TRBV25-1 to TRBJ1-5; D is uncertain. Trimming pared 5 bases from V and 4 bases from J, leaving 15 bases between. Germline loops: CDR1 MGHDK, CDR2 SYGVNS. The CDR3 has 15 residues. In DNA, the CDR3 is TGTGCCAGCAGTCCCCTGGACGGGTCGAATCAGCCCCAGCATTTT. Its protein is CASSPLDGSNQPQHF. Full variable domain (missing parts from reference TRBV25-1 and TRBJ1-5): EADIYQTPRYLVIGTGKKITLECSQTMGHDKMYWYQQDPGMELHLIHYSYGVNSTEKGDLSSESTVSRIRTEHFPLTLESARPSHTSQYLCASSPLDGSNQPQHFGDGTRLSIL.

In this sample, this clonotype turned up many times. The V gene is TRBV7-2, the J gene TRBJ1-3; D might be TRBD1 (5 bases). The V end was cut by 4 bases, the J end by 7 bases, with 8 bases between. The germline CDR1 and CDR2 sequences are SGHTA and FQGNSA. The length of the CDR3 is 12 residues. The chain's CDR3 is CASSSPGNTIYF. The CDR3 nucleotides read TGTGCCAGCAGCTCTCCAGGGAACACCATATATTTT.

Ten or more counts support this clonotype. The V call is TRBV28, the J call TRBJ2-5, with 11 positions matching TRBD2. V lost 2 bases, J lost 4 bases, and 12 bases stayed unmatched. Germline loops: CDR1 MDHEN, CDR2 SYDVKM. The length of the CDR3 is 18 residues. The CDR3: CASSLHRVAGGDGETQYF. The CDR3, as DNA: TGTGCCAGCAGTTTACATAGAGTAGCGGGAGGGGATGGAGAGACCCAGTACTTC.

This clonotype was counted many times. The gene calls are TRBV13 and TRBJ2-7, with 8 bases matching TRBD2. CDR3 length equals 15 residues. Looked up from germline, CDR1 is PRHDT and CDR2 is FYEKMQ (reference sequence). The trim removed 4 bases at V and 3 bases at J, leaving 8 bases unmatched. DNA for the CDR3: TGTGCCAGCAGCTCCTTGAGCGGGGGCCGCTACGAGCAGTACTTC. Amino acids: CASSSLSGGRYEQYF.

Points on this clonotype: Possible read error: a much larger clone is one base away. V is TRBV11-2 and J is TRBJ1-2; D unclear. Trimming removed 4 bases at V and 7 bases at J, with 16 bases between. Germline-derived CDR1 and CDR2 are SGHAT and FQNNGV. CDR3 length: 14 amino acids. In nucleotides, the CDR3 is TGTGCCAGCAGCTCCACTACCCCGGCGGGTGGCTACACCTTC. It specifies CASSSTTPAGGYTF.

This clonotype was counted at least ten times. The chain links TRBV4-3 to TRBJ2-4; D could derive from TRBD1 or TRBD2 (5 bases each). The V end lost 5 bases, the J end lost 2 bases, and 13 bases lay between the germline ends. Per the germline V gene, CDR1 is LGHNA and CDR2 is YSLEER. The CDR3 has 15 amino acids. The CDR3 is CASSSRDETKNIQYF. CDR3 sequence (DNA): TGCGCCAGCAGCTCCCGGGACGAAACCAAAAACATTCAGTACTTC.